The present T cell receptor (beta chain) was sequenced within a study of blood T cell repertoires in COVID-19. At the level of the study: The study drew acute and convalescent COVID-19 samples from the United States, Italy and Spain.

Per germline, CDR1 LGHNA and CDR2 YNFKEQ. V shed 8 bases and J 6 bases; nucleotides not matched to a gene: 7. This CDR3 has 14 amino acids. Clones were sequenced by immunoSEQ multiplex PCR, and TCRdb holds only the in-frame ones, with some missing. Among tens of thousands of clones listed, around three quarters were seen once. This clone was picked up a small number of times. The material sequenced was peripheral blood. The chain uses TRBV4-2 and TRBJ1-4; TRBD1 matches at 9 bases. This sequence was found in a woman between 50 and 59 years old with acute or convalescent COVID-19. DNA for the CDR3: TGTGCCAGCCGACAGGGGGATTGGGATGAAAAACTGTTTTTT. It is translated as CASRQGDWDEKLFF.